This TCR beta chain was obtained from a study of regulatory T cells in long-lasting Graves disease. Combining iRepertoire HTBI primers with Arm-PCR of CDR3 regions, the authors built TCR beta libraries. Authors' methods: Throughout the samples, researchers identified fewer than 80 TRBV and roughly 13 TRBJ segments. In TCRdb, the multiplex PCR reads were re-called with MiXCR into one record per CDR3 protein. The V and J calls follow TCRdb's processing rather than the paper's. The table lists under 500,000 distinct CDR3 sequences, roughly 15% of them singletons, with roughly 10% in the top ten. Per germline, CDR1 MNHEY and CDR2 SVGEGT. V was trimmed by 2 bases and J by 4 bases, leaving 12 bases between them. The CDR3 is 14 amino acids. There are a few counts of this clonotype. Specified time point: newly diagnosed GD, antithyroid drugs for less than 3 months. RNA extracted from PBMCs served as the sequencing template. As a group, patients came from one endocrinology department in Xi'an, China.

The same sample was also studied in work on T cells in Graves' hyperthyroidism and ophthalmopathy. That source notes: A model of 13 V-J features distinguished ophthalmopathy from stable hyperthyroidism.

The TCR comes from a woman in her thirties with Graves disease. This chain joins TRBV6-2 or TRBV6-3 and TRBJ2-7, with D maybe TRBD1 (5 bases). The sample in question was peripheral blood mononuclear cells (PBMCs), obtained at new diagnosis, from a patient treated with antithyroid drugs. The chain's CDR3 is CASSYGPKGYEQYF. In DNA, the CDR3 is TGTGCCAGCAGTTACGGTCCCAAGGGGTACGAGCAGTACTTC.